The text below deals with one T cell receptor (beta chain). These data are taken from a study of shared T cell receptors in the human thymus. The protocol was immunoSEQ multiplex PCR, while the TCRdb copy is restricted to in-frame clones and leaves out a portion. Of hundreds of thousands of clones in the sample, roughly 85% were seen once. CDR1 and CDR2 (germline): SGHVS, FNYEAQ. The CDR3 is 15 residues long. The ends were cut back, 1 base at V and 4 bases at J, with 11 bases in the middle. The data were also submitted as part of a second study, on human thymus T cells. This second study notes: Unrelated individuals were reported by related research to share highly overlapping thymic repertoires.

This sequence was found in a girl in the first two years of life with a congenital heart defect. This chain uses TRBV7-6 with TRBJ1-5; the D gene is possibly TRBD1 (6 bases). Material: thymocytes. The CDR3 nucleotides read TGTGCCAGCAGCTTAGGGGAGGGGGGGAATCAGCCCCAGCATTTT. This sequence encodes CASSLGEGGNQPQHF.